This T cell receptor (beta chain) was captured in a study of blood T cells in healthy people across ages. Overall study findings and caveats: PBMC samples, being unsorted, prevented any conclusive comparison of naive and antigen-experienced cells.

As regards this clonotype: What it binds is unknown. A much larger clone differs from this one at a single base, so this may be a read error.

The J segment lost 6 bases and the V segment lost 7 bases, leaving 7 bases of the junction unmatched. CDR1 and CDR2 (germline): DFQATT, SNEGSKA (reference sequence). This CDR3 contains 13 residues. Per sample, no less than 5.5 micrograms of total RNA were extracted. The use of a sample-barcoded 5' primer and a J-beta primer mix characterized a second PCR of about 7 to 12 cycles. Each cDNA was tagged by a template-switch adaptor containing 12 random nucleotides. TCRdb analysed the 5' RACE reads with MiXCR anew, one entry per CDR3 protein. The table shows hundreds of thousands of distinct CDR3 sequences, with under 30% occurring only once.

The V gene is TRBV20-1, the J gene TRBJ2-1, with TRBD1 matching over 9 bases. This sequence was found in an elderly woman in good health. Sequencing input: blood. Here the CDR3 DNA reads TGCAGTGTTCGGACAGGGGAAAGCAATGAGCAGTTCTTC. Its protein is CSVRTGESNEQFF.